Below are 21 T cell receptor beta chains sequenced from a single sample in a study of PD-1 blockade in classical Hodgkin lymphoma. The time point: cycle 4 day 1 (C4D1), after 6 weeks of nivolumab. With no exception, relapse followed autologous stem cell transplantation in all patients, and brentuximab vedotin exposure varied. The data were produced by immunoSEQ multiplex PCR, yet TCRdb's version contains in-frame clones alone and is incomplete. Of approximately 65,000 clones listed, roughly nine tenths are singletons. The input for sequencing was peripheral blood mononuclear cells (PBMCs), taken before the fourth cycle of nivolumab. All receptors come from a human donor with classical Hodgkin lymphoma.

This rearrangement joins TRBV5-6 to TRBJ2-5, with 7 bases identical to TRBD1. The V segment lost 2 bases and the J segment 3 bases; nucleotides outside the gene matches: 10. The CDR3 covers 16 residues. Per the germline V gene, CDR1 is SGHDT and CDR2 is YYEEEE. CDR3 residues: CASSFPVGDREETQYF. The CDR3 nucleotides are TGTGCCAGCAGCTTCCCCGTCGGGGACAGAGAAGAGACCCAGTACTTC.

The V and J genes are TRBV5-6 and TRBJ2-1; TRBD1 agrees at 10 bases. Germline CDR1 reads SGHDT; CDR2 reads YYEEEE. The CDR3 totals 13 residues. The V segment lost 10 bases and the J segment 6 bases; nucleotides outside the gene matches: 7. CDR3 sequence: CAGGTGATNEQFF. The CDR3 DNA reads as TGTGCCGGAGGGACAGGGGCAACCAATGAGCAGTTCTTC.

The gene calls are TRBV28 and TRBJ1-2; D ambiguous. The V end lost 6 bases, the J end lost 6 bases, and 8 bases lay between the germline ends. The CDR3 loop spans 11 amino acids. The germline V gene has CDR1 MDHEN and CDR2 SYDVKM. CDR3 in amino acids: CASSQVDGYTF. In nucleotides, the CDR3 is TGTGCCAGCAGCCAGGTGGATGGCTACACCTTC.

CDR3 bases: TGCGCCAGCAGCTTACGAGGGGGTACCGATCAGCCCCAGCATTTT. This codes for CASSLRGGTDQPQHF. The chain is built from TRBV5-1 and TRBJ1-5; a weak D match, TRBD1 (6 bases). The CDR3 runs to 15 residues. CDR1 is SGHRS, CDR2 YFSETQ, per germline. V was trimmed by 2 bases and J by 5 bases, leaving 14 bases between them. Drawing the rest from reference TRBV5-1 and TRBJ1-5, the complete variable domain is KAGVTQTPRYLIKTRGQQVTLSCSPISGHRSVSWYQQTPGQGLQFLFEYFSETQRNKGNFPGRFSGRQFSNSRSEMNVSTLELGDSALYLCASSLRGGTDQPQHFGDGTRLSIL.

This clone was seen a handful of times. The J gene is TRBJ2-1, the V gene TRBV28, with D uncertain. The germline gives CDR1 MDHEN, CDR2 SYDVKM. The CDR3 sequence is 14 residues long. V shed 3 bases and J shed 4 bases, with 10 bases lying between them. This CDR3 reads CASSLGTVYNEQFF. In DNA, the CDR3 is TGTGCCAGCAGTTTGGGAACGGTATACAATGAGCAGTTCTTC.

This clone has a handful of counts. The V gene is TRBV20-1, the J gene TRBJ1-1, with D possibly matching TRBD1 (5 bases). The germline CDR1 and CDR2 sequences are DFQATT and SNEGSKA (reference sequence). This CDR3 is 11 amino acids long. The V end lost 7 bases, the J end lost 5 bases, and 11 bases lay between the germline ends. The CDR3 here is CSGQGETEAFF. CDR3 DNA: TGCAGTGGGCAGGGAGAGACTGAAGCTTTCTTT.

V and J are TRBV19 and TRBJ2-6, with no clear D. CDR1 LNHDA and CDR2 SQIVND come from the germline V gene (reference sequence). V was shortened by 8 bases and J by 4 bases, with 9 bases between the two germline ends. This CDR3 contains 13 residues. The CDR3 protein is CASGDQGANVLTF. CDR3 nucleotide sequence: TGTGCCAGTGGAGACCAGGGGGCCAACGTCCTGACTTTC.

The chain combines TRBV19 with TRBJ1-1; D is perhaps TRBD1 (6 bases). With 3 bases removed from V and 1 base from J, the gap between germline ends came to 15 bases. This CDR3 has 16 amino acids. Per the germline V gene, CDR1 is LNHDA and CDR2 is SQIVND (reference sequence). This chain's CDR3 is CASSIGTQNKNTEAFF. The DNA for the CDR3 is TGTGCCAGTAGTATCGGGACACAGAACAAGAACACTGAAGCTTTCTTT.

The chain uses TRBV5-4 and TRBJ1-1; D is unresolved. Trimming took off 2 bases at V and 3 bases at J, with 11 bases between the two ends. The CDR3 covers 14 residues. Germline-derived CDR1 and CDR2 are SGHNT and YYREEE (reference sequence). The CDR3 region is CASSFGTEYTEAFF. Written as DNA, the CDR3 is TGTGCCAGCAGCTTTGGCACCGAGTACACTGAAGCTTTCTTT.

This clone was seen just once. The genes are TRBV5-8 and TRBJ1-1; D is perhaps TRBD1 (6 bases). Trimming cost V 0 bases and J 7 bases, with 19 bases left between them. Germline CDR1 SGHTS, CDR2 YDEGEE. There are 16 residues in the CDR3. DNA for the CDR3: TGTGCCAGCAGCTTGGTCCGGGACACCCCGAGGGGTGAAGCTTTCTTT. This encodes CASSLVRDTPRGEAFF.

The chain combines TRBV9 with TRBJ2-1; TRBD2 agrees at 11 bases. Germline trimming cut 3 bases from V and 7 bases from J; bases unmatched to any gene: 3. This CDR3 comprises 14 residues. In germline, CDR1 is SGDLS, CDR2 YYNGEE. The CDR3 reads CASSATSGANEQFF. CDR3 coding DNA: TGTGCCAGCAGCGCGACTAGCGGGGCGAATGAGCAGTTCTTC.

The chain links TRBV5-8 to TRBJ2-5; tentative D call: TRBD1 (6 bases). The CDR3 totals 15 residues. V gave up 4 bases and J gave up 4 bases, with 17 bases separating them. Germline V gives CDR1 SGHTS, CDR2 YDEGEE. The CDR3 sequence: CASSKGTPLSETQYF. In DNA form, the CDR3 reads TGTGCCAGCAGCAAAGGGACACCGCTTTCAGAGACCCAGTACTTC. The variable domain in full, with the rest retrieved from reference TRBV5-8 and TRBJ2-5, is EAGVTQSPTHLIKTRGQQATLRCSPISGHTSVYWYQQALGLGLQFLLWYDEGEERNRGNFPPRFSGRQFPNYSSELNVNALELEDSALYLCASSKGTPLSETQYFGPGTRLLVL.

The genes are TRBV9 and TRBJ2-1; D remains unclear. CDR3 length: 13 residues. Trimming pared 8 bases from V and 11 bases from J, leaving 20 bases between. Germline loops: CDR1 SGDLS, CDR2 YYNGEE. The CDR3 DNA follows: TGTGCCAGTTCCCGCGGCCCCACAGAGCAGCAGTTCTTC. It translates to CASSRGPTEQQFF.

The genes are TRBV6-5 and TRBJ2-4, with D perhaps TRBD1 or TRBD2 (5 bases each). From germline, CDR1 is MNHEY and CDR2 SVGAGI. The CDR3 runs 15 residues. V was pared by 8 bases and J by 2 bases, with 16 bases between. CDR3: CASRTISGPKNIQYF. In DNA form, the CDR3 reads TGTGCCAGCCGAACCATTTCGGGACCCAAAAACATTCAGTACTTC.

The rearrangement joins TRBV7-2 to TRBJ2-2, with 12 bases that match TRBD2. With V trimmed by 1 base and J by 9 bases, 12 bases remained unmatched. Germline CDR1 is SGHTA and CDR2 is FQGNSA. The CDR3 has 18 residues. CDR3 region: CASSLGSALAGGPRELFF. CDR3 bases: TGTGCCAGCAGCTTAGGGAGTGCGCTAGCGGGGGGGCCTCGGGAGCTGTTTTTT.

The chain combines TRBV11-2 with TRBJ2-7, with D hard to call. V dropped 7 bases and J dropped 3 bases, with 16 bases sitting between them. The CDR3 runs to 14 residues. Germline V lookup: CDR1 SGHAT, CDR2 FQNNGV. CDR3 sequence reads: CASTSPANGYEQYF. CDR3 coding DNA: TGTGCCAGCACCTCACCCGCGAACGGCTACGAGCAGTACTTC.

This rearrangement joins TRBV6-1 to TRBJ2-5, with 8 bases lining up with TRBD1. V shed 6 bases, J shed 7 bases, and the junction held 10 bases outside the gene matches. Germline V CDR1 and CDR2: MNHNS, SASEGT. The CDR3 runs to 14 residues. The CDR3: CASRPGQGEATQYF. The CDR3 coding sequence is TGTGCCAGCAGACCCGGACAGGGAGAAGCGACCCAGTACTTC.

The chain couples TRBV5-6 to TRBJ2-3; possible D gene TRBD2, 5 bases. Per germline, CDR1 SGHDT and CDR2 YYEEEE. V dropped 5 bases and J dropped 5 bases, with 12 bases sitting between them. CDR3 length equals 13 residues. CDR3 bases: TGTGCCAGCAGTGGAGGTATGAAAGATACGCAGTATTTT. It encodes CASSGGMKDTQYF.

This clone has only one observation. The chain employs TRBV29-1 and TRBJ1-2; D perhaps matches TRBD1 (5 bases). Trimming removed 4 bases from V and 7 bases from J, with 16 bases in between. This CDR3 has 13 amino acids. Germline V gene data show CDR1 as SQVTM and CDR2 as ANQGSEA. The CDR3 protein is CSVAPGGGGGYTF. Here the CDR3 DNA reads TGCAGCGTTGCGCCAGGCGGGGGAGGTGGCTACACCTTC.

This clone appeared a single time. The chain couples TRBV19 to TRBJ2-3; 9 bases line up with TRBD2. The J segment lost 5 bases and the V segment lost 5 bases, leaving 11 bases of the junction unmatched. The CDR3 is made up of 16 amino acids. CDR1 LNHDA and CDR2 SQIVND come from the germline V gene (reference sequence). CDR3 nucleotide sequence: TGTGCCAGTAGTCTTTGGCGGGGGGGAGGTGGAGATACGCAGTATTTT. As protein: CASSLWRGGGGDTQYF.

The chain employs TRBV19 and TRBJ1-5; D remains ambiguous. CDR3 length equals 14 residues. Germline CDR1 is LNHDA and CDR2 is SQIVND (reference sequence). The ends were cut back, 2 bases at V and 4 bases at J, with 9 bases in the middle. The CDR3 DNA reads as TGTGCCAGTAGTATAATGGGGTCGAATCAGCCCCAGCATTTT. This codes for CASSIMGSNQPQHF.